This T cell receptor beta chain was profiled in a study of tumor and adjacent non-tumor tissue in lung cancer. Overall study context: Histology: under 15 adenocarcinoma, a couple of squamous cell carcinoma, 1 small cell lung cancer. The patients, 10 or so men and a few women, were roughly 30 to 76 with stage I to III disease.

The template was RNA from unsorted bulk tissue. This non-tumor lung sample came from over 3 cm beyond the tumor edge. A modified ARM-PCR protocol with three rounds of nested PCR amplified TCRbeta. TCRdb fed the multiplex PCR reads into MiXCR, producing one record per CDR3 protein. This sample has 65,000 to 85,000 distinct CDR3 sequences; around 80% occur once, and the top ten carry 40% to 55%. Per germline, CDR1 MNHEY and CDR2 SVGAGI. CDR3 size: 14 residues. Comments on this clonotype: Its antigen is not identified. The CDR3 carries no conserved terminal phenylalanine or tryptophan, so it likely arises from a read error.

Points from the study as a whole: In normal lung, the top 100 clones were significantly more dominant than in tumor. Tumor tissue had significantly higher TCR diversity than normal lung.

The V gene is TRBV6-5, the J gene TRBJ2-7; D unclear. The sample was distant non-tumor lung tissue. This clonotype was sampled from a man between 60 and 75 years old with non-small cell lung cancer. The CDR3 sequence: CATSYERNSYEQYL. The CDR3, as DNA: TGTGCCACCAGTTATGAACGGAACTCCTACGAGCAGTACTTA.